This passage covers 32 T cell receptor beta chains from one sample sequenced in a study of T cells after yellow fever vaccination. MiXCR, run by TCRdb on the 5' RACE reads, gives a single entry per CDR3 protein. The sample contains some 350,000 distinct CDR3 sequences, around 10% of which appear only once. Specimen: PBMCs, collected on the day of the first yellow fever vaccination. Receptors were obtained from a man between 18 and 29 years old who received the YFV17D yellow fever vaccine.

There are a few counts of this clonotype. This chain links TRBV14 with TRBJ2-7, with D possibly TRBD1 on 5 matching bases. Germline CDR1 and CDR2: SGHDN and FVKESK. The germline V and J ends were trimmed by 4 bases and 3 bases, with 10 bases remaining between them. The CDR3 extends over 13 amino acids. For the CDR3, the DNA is TGTGCCAGCAGCCTAGTGGGGCACTACGAGCAGTACGTC. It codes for CASSLVGHYEQYV.

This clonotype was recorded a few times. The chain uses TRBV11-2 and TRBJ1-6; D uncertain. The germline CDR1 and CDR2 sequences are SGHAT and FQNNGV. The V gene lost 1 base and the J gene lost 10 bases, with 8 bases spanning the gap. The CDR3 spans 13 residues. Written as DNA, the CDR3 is TGTGCCAGCAGCTTAGTCGAACTCTCACCCCTCCACTTT. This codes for CASSLVELSPLHF.

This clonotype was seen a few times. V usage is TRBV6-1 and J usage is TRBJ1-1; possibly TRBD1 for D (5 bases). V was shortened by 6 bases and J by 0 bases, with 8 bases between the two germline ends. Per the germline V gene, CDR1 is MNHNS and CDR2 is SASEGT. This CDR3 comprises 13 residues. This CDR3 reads CASRMGLNTEAFF. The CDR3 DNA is TGTGCCAGCAGAATGGGGCTGAACACTGAAGCTTTCTTT.

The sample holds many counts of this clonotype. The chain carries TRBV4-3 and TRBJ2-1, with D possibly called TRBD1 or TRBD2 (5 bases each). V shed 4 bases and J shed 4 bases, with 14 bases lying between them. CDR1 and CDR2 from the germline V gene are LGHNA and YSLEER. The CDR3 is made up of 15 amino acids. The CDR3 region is CASSPGTARYNEQFF. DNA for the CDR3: TGCGCCAGCAGCCCTGGGACGGCCAGGTACAATGAGCAGTTCTTC.

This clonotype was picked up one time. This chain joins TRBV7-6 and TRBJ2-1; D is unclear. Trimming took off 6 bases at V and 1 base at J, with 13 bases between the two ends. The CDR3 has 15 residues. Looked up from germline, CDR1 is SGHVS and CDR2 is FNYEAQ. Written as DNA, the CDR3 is TGTGCCAGCAGTCCGAGGTATAGGTCCTACAATGAGCAGTTCTTC. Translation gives CASSPRYRSYNEQFF. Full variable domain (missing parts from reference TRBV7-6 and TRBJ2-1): GAGVSQSPRYKVTKRGQDVALRCDPISGHVSLYWYRQALGQGPEFLTYFNYEAQQDKSGLPNDRFSAERPEGSISTLTIQRTEQRDSAMYRCASSPRYRSYNEQFFGPGTRLTVL.

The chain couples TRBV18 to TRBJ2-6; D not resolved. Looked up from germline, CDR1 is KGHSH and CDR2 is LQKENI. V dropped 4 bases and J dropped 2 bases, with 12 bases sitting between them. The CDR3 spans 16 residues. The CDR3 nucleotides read TGTGCCAGCTCACTCGGCACGGTGGCTGGGGCCAACGTCCTGACTTTC. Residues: CASSLGTVAGANVLTF.

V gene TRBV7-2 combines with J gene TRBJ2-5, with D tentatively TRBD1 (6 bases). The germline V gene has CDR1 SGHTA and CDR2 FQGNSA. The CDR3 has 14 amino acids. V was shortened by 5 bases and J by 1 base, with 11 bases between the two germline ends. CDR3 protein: CASSRGTFQETQYF. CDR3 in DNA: TGTGCCAGCAGCCGTGGGACATTCCAAGAGACCCAGTACTTC.

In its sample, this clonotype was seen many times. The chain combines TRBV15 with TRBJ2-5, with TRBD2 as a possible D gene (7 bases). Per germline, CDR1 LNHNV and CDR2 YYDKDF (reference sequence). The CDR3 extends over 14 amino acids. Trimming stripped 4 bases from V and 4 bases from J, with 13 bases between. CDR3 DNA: TGTGCCACCAGCATAGGGGGGGCGAGAGAGACCCAGTACTTC. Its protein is CATSIGGARETQYF.

The CDR3 reads CASGDASNQPQHF. CDR3 DNA sequence: TGTGCCAGCGGGGACGCGAGCAATCAGCCCCAGCATTTT. The chain joins TRBV6-2 or TRBV6-3 to TRBJ1-5; perhaps TRBD1 as D (5 bases). Germline V gene data show CDR1 as MNHEY and CDR2 as SVGEGT. This CDR3 contains 13 residues. Trimming removed 8 bases from V and 1 base from J, with 9 bases in between.

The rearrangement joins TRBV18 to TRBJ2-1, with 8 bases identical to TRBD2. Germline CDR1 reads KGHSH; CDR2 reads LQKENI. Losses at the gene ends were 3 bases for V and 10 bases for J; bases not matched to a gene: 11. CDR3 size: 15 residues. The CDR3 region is CASSPQNRGGYEQFF. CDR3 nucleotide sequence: TGTGCCAGCTCACCTCAGAACCGGGGGGGCTACGAGCAGTTCTTC.

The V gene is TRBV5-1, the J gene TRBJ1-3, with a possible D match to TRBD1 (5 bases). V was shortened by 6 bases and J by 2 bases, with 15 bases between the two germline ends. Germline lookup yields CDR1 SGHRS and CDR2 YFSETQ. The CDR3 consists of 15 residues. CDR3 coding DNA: TGCGCCAGCACCCGTGGGGGAGTAGCTGGAAACACCATATATTTT. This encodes CASTRGGVAGNTIYF. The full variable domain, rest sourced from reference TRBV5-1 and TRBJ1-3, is KAGVTQTPRYLIKTRGQQVTLSCSPISGHRSVSWYQQTPGQGLQFLFEYFSETQRNKGNFPGRFSGRQFSNSRSEMNVSTLELGDSALYLCASTRGGVAGNTIYFGEGSWLTVV.

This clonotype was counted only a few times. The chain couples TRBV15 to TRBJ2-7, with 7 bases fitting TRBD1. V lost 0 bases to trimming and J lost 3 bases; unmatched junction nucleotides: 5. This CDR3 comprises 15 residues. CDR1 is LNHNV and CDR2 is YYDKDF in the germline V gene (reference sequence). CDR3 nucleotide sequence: TGTGCCACCAGCAGAGATGTGACAGGGCGCTACGAGCAGTACTTC. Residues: CATSRDVTGRYEQYF.

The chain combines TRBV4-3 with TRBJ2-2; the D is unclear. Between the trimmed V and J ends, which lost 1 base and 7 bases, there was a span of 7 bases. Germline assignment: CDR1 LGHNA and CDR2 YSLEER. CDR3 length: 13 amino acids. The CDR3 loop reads CASSQVTVGELFF. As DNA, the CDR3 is TGCGCCAGCAGCCAAGTAACAGTCGGGGAGCTGTTTTTT.

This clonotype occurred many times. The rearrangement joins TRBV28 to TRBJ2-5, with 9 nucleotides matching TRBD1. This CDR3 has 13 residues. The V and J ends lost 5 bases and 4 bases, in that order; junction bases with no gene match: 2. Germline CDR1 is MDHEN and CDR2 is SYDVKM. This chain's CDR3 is CASSQDRGETQYF. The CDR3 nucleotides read TGTGCCAGCAGTCAGGACAGGGGAGAGACCCAGTACTTC.

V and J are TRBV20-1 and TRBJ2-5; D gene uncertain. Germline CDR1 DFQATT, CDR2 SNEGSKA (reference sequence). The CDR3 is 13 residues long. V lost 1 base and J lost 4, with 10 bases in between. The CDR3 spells CSARGGPIETQYF. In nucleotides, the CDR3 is TGCAGTGCTAGAGGTGGGCCTATAGAGACCCAGTACTTC.

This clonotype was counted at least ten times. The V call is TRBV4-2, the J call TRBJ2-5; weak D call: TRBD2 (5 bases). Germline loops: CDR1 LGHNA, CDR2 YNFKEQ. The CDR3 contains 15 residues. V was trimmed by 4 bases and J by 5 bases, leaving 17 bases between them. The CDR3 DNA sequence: TGTGCCAGCAGCCCGGAAGGATATAGCGTGGAGACCCAGTACTTC. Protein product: CASSPEGYSVETQYF.

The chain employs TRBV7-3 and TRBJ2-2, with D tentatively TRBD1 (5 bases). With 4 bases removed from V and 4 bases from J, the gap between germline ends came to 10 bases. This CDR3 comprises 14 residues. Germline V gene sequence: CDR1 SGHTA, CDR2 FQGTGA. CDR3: CASSSQGSTGELFF. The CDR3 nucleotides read TGTGCCAGCAGCTCTCAGGGTTCCACCGGGGAGCTGTTTTTT.

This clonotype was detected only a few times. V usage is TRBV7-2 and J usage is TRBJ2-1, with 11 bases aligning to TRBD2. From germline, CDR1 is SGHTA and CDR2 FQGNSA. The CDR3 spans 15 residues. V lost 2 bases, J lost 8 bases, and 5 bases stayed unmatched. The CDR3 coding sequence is TGTGCCAGCAGCTTACTAGCGGGGGGTTGGGATGAGCAGTTCTTC. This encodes CASSLLAGGWDEQFF.

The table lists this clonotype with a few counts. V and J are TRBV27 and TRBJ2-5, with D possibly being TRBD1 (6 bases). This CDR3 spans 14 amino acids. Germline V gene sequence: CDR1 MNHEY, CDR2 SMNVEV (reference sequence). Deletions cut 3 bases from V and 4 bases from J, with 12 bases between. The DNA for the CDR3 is TGTGCCAGCAGTTTCGCGGACAGTAGAGAGACCCAGTACTTC. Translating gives CASSFADSRETQYF.

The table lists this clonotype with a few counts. The CDR3 DNA sequence: TGCAGTGCTAGGGATCGCAGGGCCCTCTTCTATGGCTACACCTTC. This gives the protein CSARDRRALFYGYTF. This rearrangement joins TRBV20-1 to TRBJ1-2; weak D call: TRBD1 (5 bases). The CDR3 length is 15 residues. Germline CDR1 and CDR2: DFQATT and SNEGSKA (reference sequence). V lost 3 bases, J lost 4 bases, and 18 bases lay in between.

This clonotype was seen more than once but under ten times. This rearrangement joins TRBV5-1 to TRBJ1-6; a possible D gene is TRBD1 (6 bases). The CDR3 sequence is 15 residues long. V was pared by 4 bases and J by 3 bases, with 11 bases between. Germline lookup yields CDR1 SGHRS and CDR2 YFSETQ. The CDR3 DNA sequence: TGCGCCAGCAGCCGCATACAGGGCTATAATTCACCCCTCCACTTT. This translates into CASSRIQGYNSPLHF.

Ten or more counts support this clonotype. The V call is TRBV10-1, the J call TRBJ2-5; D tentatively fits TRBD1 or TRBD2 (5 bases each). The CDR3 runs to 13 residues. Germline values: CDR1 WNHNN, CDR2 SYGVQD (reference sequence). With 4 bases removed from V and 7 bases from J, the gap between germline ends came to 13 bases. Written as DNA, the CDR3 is TGCGCCAGCAGTGGACAGAGGGTGGGGACCCAGTACTTC. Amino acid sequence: CASSGQRVGTQYF.

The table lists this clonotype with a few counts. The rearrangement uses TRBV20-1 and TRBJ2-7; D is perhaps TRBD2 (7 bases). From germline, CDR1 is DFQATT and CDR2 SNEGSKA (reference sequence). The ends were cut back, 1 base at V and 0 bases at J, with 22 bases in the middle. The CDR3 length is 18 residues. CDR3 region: CSARAQRGGPKISYEQYF. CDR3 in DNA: TGCAGTGCTAGAGCCCAGAGGGGGGGACCCAAGATCTCCTACGAGCAGTACTTC.

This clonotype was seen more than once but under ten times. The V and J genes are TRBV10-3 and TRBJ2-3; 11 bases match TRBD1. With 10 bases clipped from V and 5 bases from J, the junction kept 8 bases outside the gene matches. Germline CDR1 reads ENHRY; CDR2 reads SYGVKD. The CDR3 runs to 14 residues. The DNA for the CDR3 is TGTGCCACCGCGGACAGGGGGCTCGGAGATACGCAGTATTTT. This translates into CATADRGLGDTQYF.

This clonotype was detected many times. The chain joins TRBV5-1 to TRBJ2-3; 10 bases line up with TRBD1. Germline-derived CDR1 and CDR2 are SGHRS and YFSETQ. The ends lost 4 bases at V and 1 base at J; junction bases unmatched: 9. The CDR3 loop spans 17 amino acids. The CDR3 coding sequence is TGCGCCAGCAGCAGGGACAGGGGTGTTAGGGGCACAGATACGCAGTATTTT. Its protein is CASSRDRGVRGTDTQYF.

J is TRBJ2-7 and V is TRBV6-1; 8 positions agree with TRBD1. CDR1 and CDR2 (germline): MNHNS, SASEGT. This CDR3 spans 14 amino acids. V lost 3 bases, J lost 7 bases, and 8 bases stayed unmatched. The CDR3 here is CASSDQGAYSEQYF. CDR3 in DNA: TGTGCCAGCAGTGACCAGGGGGCTTACTCGGAGCAGTACTTC.

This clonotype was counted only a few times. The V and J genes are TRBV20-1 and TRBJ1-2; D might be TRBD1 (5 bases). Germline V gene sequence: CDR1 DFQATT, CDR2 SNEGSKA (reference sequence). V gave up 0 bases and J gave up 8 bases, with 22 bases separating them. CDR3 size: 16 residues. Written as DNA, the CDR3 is TGCAGTGCTAGAGATCAAGACAGTGCCCGCGTGGGCGGCTACACCTTC. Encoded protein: CSARDQDSARVGGYTF.

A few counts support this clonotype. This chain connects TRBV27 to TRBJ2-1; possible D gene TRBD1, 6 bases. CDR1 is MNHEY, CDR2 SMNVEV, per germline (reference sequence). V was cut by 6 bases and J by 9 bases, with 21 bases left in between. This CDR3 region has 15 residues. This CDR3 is CASRLGQSLLTEQFF. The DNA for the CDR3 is TGTGCCAGCAGACTCGGACAGTCCCTCCTTACTGAGCAGTTCTTC.

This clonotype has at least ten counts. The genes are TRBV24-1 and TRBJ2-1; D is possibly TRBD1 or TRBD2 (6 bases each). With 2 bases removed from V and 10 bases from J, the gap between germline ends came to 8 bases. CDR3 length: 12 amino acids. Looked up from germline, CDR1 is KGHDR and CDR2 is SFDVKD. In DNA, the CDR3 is TGTGCCACCAGTGATTGGGGGGCCGAGCAGTTCTTC. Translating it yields CATSDWGAEQFF.

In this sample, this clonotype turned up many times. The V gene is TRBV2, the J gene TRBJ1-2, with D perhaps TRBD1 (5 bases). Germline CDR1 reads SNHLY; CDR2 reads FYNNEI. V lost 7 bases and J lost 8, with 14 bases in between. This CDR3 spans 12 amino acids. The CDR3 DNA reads TGTGCCAGCACCGGGGGAGCGGAAGGCTACACCTTC. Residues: CASTGGAEGYTF.

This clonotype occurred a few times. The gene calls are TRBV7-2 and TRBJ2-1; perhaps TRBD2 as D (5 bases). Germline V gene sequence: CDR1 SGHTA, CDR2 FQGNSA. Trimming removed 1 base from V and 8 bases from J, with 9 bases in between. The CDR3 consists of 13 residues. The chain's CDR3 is CASSLVRTDEQFF. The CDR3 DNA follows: TGTGCCAGCAGCTTAGTCCGGACTGATGAGCAGTTCTTC.

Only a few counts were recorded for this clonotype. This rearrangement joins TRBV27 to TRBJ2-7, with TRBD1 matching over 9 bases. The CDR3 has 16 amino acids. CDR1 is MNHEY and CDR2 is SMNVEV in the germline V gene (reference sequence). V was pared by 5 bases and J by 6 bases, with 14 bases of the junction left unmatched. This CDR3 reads CASSPRDRGVLSEQYV. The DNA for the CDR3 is TGTGCCAGCAGTCCCCGAGACAGGGGGGTCCTTTCCGAGCAGTACGTC.